The clone carrying this T cell receptor (beta chain) has more than one count but fewer than ten. The target antigen is unknown. Sorting captured naive CD8 T cells as CD8+CD4-CCR7+CD45RA+. One entry per CDR3 protein, called by TCRdb with MiXCR from the PCR reads. This sample has some 41,000 distinct CDR3 sequences, with about 18% found just once. This sample is drawn from a study of molecular identifiers for immune sequencing clone quantification. The study, taken as a whole, reports: Beyond 20 RNA copies, clones held over 99% of effector molecules, compared with under 1% in naive cells. Investigators reportedly could detect spiked Jurkat TCR RNA from one cell among 1.1 million or so naive cells.

This CDR3 is 13 amino acids long. V lost 1 base, J lost 0 bases, and 4 bases lay in between. Looked up from germline, CDR1 is SQVTM and CDR2 is ANQGSEA. Specimen: naive CD8+ T cells from blood, with Jurkat cell RNA spiked in. Subset denoted: FACS-sorted CD8+CD4-CCR7+CD45RA+ naive T cells. The TCR comes from a human donor in good health. Some libraries in this study had Jurkat cell RNA spiked in. J is TRBJ2-4 and V is TRBV29-1; D is uncertain. In DNA form, the CDR3 reads TGCAGCGTTGAAGGGCTAGCCAAAAACATTCAGTACTTC. Protein sequence: CSVEGLAKNIQYF.